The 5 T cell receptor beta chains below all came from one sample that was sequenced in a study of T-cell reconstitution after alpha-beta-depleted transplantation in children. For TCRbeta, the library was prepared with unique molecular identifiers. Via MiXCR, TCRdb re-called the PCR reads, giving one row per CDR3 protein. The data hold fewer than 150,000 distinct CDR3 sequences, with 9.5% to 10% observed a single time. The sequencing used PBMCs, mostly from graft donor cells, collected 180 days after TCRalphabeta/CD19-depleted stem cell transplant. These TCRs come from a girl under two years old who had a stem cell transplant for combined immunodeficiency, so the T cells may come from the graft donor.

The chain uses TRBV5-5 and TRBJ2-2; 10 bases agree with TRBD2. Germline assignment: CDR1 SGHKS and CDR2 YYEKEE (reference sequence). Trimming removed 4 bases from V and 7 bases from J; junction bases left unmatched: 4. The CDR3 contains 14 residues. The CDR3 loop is CASSRLAGVGELFF. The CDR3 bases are TGTGCCAGCAGCCGTCTAGCGGGGGTCGGGGAGCTGTTTTTT.

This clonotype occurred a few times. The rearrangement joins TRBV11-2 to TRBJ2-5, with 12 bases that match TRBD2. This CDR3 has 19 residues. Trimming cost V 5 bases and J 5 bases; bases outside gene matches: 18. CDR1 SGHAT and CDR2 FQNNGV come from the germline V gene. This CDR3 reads CASSNPSGRAIVSWETQYF. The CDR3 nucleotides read TGTGCCAGCAGCAACCCTAGCGGGAGGGCCATAGTTAGTTGGGAGACCCAGTACTTC. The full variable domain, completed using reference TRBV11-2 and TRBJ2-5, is EAGVAQSPRYKIIEKRQSVAFWCNPISGHATLYWYQQILGQGPKLLIQFQNNGVVDDSQLPKDRFSAERLKGVDSTLKIQPAKLEDSAVYLCASSNPSGRAIVSWETQYFGPGTRLLVL.

CDR3 in amino acids: CASSRLAGGPGNEQFF. CDR3 nucleotide sequence: TGTGCCAGCAGCAGACTAGCGGGAGGGCCAGGGAATGAGCAGTTCTTC. This chain connects TRBV9 to TRBJ2-1; 14 bases map to TRBD2. CDR1 and CDR2 from the germline V gene are SGDLS and YYNGEE. V was clipped by 4 bases and J by 7 bases; unmatched bases: 7. The CDR3 contains 16 residues.

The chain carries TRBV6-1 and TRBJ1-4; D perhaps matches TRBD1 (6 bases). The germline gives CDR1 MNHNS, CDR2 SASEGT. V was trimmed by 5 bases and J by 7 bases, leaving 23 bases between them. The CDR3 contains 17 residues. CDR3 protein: CASSLRGGRRTFEKLFF. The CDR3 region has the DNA TGTGCCAGCAGTCTTAGGGGGGGCCGGCGCACCTTTGAAAAACTGTTTTTT.

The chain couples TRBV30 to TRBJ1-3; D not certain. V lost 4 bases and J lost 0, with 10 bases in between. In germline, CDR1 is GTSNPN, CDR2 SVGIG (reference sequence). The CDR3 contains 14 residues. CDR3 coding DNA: TGTGCCTGGAACCCAGGCTTCTCTGGAAACACCATATATTTT. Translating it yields CAWNPGFSGNTIYF.